This T cell receptor (beta chain) came from a study of identical twins. Study conclusions and caveats: Conclusions came from cross-sectional statistical analysis, not from following the same donors.

TCRdb redid the calling of the 5' RACE reads with MiXCR, one entry per CDR3 protein. In the table there are roughly 570,000 distinct CDR3 sequences, 9.6% of which are singletons. About this clonotype: Its antigen is unidentified.

Between the trimmed V and J ends, which lost 7 bases and 8 bases, there was a span of 14 bases. Germline V gives CDR1 SNHLY, CDR2 FYNNEI. The CDR3 runs to 13 residues. This sample was also put to use in a study of yellow fever vaccine responses in identical twins.

This sequence joins TRBV2 and TRBJ1-4; D ambiguous. Sequenced sample: PBMCs. This clonotype was obtained from a woman between 18 and 29 years old in good health. CDR3 amino acids: CASNGEAGEKLFF. In nucleotides, the CDR3 is TGTGCCAGCAATGGGGAGGCGGGGGAAAAACTGTTTTTT.